This TCR beta chain was sequenced for a study of shared clonotypes between healthy human individuals. Findings and caveats of the study: Clonotype sharing among donors was expected to depend on sequencing depth. Unshared clonotypes carried lower generation probabilities than those common to all four donors.

Across several immunoSEQ plates, the genomic DNA of each subset was split evenly. The authors loaded around 200 ng DNA, some 32,000 T cell genomes, into sorted-subset replicate PCRs. Libraries were prepared by immunoSEQ multiplex PCR; TCRdb keeps only in-frame clonotypes and omits some of them. The sample carries some 500,000 clones, approximately 95% recorded once. In regard to this clone: The antigen is unknown.

The CDR3 is 14 amino acids. Germline V CDR1 and CDR2: LNHDA, SQIVND (reference sequence). Trimming took 6 bases from V and 6 from J; bases not matched to a gene: 7. This TCR came from a woman aged 25 to 45 in good health. The rearrangement joins TRBV19 to TRBJ1-2; 10 nucleotides line up with TRBD1. The source material was naive CD4+ T cells sorted from blood. Subset here: CD45RA+ positively selected. CDR3 DNA: TGTGCCAGTAGGGCTGAGGGACAGGGGAATGGCTACACCTTC. Amino acids: CASRAEGQGNGYTF.